Listed below are T cell receptor beta chains from one sample, sequenced in a study of OX40 agonist ivuxolimab in advanced cancers. Assay: immunoSEQ multiplex PCR; the TCRdb copy retains only in-frame clones and omits some. The table lists roughly 45,000 clones, around 88% of them singletons. The sample here was CD4+ or CD8+ T cells sorted from blood, taken in a trial of the OX40 agonist ivuxolimab. All receptors come from an adult with an advanced solid tumor such as melanoma, head and neck, liver or kidney cancer. Each CDR3 is given with its conserved first and last residue. The D gene is left open where the match is weak. Only part of the rows carry a size: once, few, many, or a class if the clone is expanded.

cdr3_aa cdr3_nt d_call clone_size j_call v_call
CASSEAGGPQPQHF TGTGCCAGCAGTGAGGCAGGGGGCCCTCAGCCCCAGCATTTT TRBD1 . TRBJ1-5 TRBV6-1
CASSDRDFYEQYF TGTGCCAGCAGTGACAGGGATTTCTACGAGCAGTACTTC . . TRBJ2-7 TRBV6-4
CASSHPGTGDAEAFF TGTGCCAGCAGCCACCCCGGGACAGGGGACGCTGAAGCTTTCTTT TRBD1 . TRBJ1-1 TRBV7-8
CASSPLGRGAEAFF TGTGCCAGCTCACCTCTGGGCCGGGGGGCTGAAGCTTTCTTT . . TRBJ1-1 TRBV18
CASSLGSNQPQHF TGTGCCAGCAGTTTAGGTAGCAATCAGCCCCAGCATTTT . once TRBJ1-5 TRBV28
CASGRVNEKLFF TGTGCCAGCGGGAGGGTAAATGAAAAACTGTTTTTT . . TRBJ1-4 TRBV13
CASSKREGVEQYF TGTGCCAGTAGTAAGAGGGAGGGGGTCGAGCAGTACTTC . . TRBJ2-7 TRBV19
CASSPSGPTDTQYF TGTGCCAGCAGCCCTAGCGGGCCGACAGATACGCAGTATTTT TRBD2 . TRBJ2-3 TRBV5-4
CASSELPQTASTDTQYF TGTGCCAGCAGTGAGCTGCCCCAGACCGCTAGCACAGATACGCAGTATTTT . . TRBJ2-3 TRBV6-1
CASSLTSGKSHEQFF TGTGCCAGCAGCTTAACTAGCGGGAAATCCCATGAGCAGTTCTTC TRBD2 . TRBJ2-1 TRBV7-3
CASSLVAGPYEQYF TGTGCCAGCAGCTTAGTGGCCGGCCCCTACGAGCAGTACTTC . . TRBJ2-7 TRBV11-3
CASVRRGQGNSPLHF TGTGCCAGCGTTCGACGAGGACAGGGGAATTCACCCCTCCACTTT TRBD1 . TRBJ1-6 TRBV6-1
CASSRSGETNQPQHF TGTGCCAGCAGCCGATCAGGGGAAACCAATCAGCCCCAGCATTTT . . TRBJ1-5 TRBV6-1
CASRDGVASYF TGTGCCAGCAGGGACGGAGTGGCTAGCTACTTC . . TRBJ2-7 TRBV6-1
CASGLGVAGLDTQYF TGTGCTAGTGGTTTGGGCGTAGCGGGGCTAGATACGCAGTATTTT TRBD2 . TRBJ2-3 TRBV12-5
CAWSGVLAGGNEQYF TGTGCCTGGAGTGGGGTACTAGCGGGAGGTAACGAGCAGTACTTC TRBD2 . TRBJ2-7 TRBV30